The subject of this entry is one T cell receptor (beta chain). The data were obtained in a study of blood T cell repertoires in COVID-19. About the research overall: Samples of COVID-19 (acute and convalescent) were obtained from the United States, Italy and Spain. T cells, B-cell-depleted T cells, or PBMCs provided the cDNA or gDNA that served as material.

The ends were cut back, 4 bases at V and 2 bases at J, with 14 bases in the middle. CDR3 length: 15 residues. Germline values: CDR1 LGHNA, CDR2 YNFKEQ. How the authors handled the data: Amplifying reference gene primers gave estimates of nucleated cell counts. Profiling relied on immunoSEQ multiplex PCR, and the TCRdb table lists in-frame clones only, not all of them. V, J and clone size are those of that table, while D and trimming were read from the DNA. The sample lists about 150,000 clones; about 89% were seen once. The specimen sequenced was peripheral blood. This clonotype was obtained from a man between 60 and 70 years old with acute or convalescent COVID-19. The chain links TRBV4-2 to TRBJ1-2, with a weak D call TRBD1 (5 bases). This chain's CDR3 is CASSRETEFNYGYTF. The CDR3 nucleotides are TGTGCCAGCAGCCGAGAGACAGAGTTCAACTATGGCTACACCTTC.